Following are 31 T cell receptor beta chains from one sample sequenced in a study of T and B cells in COVID-19 patients. Blood genomic DNA input for TRB amplification was about 240-550 ng. TRB rearrangements were amplified by multiplex PCR with BIOMED2 TRB-A/B primers. MiXCR was run by TCRdb on the multiplex PCR reads, yielding one entry per CDR3 protein. Here the sample spans about 15,000 distinct CDR3 sequences, over 25% being singletons. The material sequenced was blood. These receptors came from a human donor who had recovered from COVID-19.

The chain couples TRBV4-1 to TRBJ1-6; maybe TRBD1 (5 bases). This CDR3 spans 18 amino acids. Trimming removed 0 bases at V and 6 bases at J, with 18 bases between. CDR1 and CDR2 from the germline V gene are MGHRA and YSYEKL. DNA of the CDR3: TGCGCCAGCAGCCAAGATCTGGTAGGGGAATTGGGTAATTCACCCCTCCACTTT. Encoded protein: CASSQDLVGELGNSPLHF.

Note on this clonotype: The conserved closing phenylalanine or tryptophan is absent in this CDR3, likely reflecting a read error. The limits of the CDR3 on the DNA are not certain, so only TCRdb's listed CDR3 is given. This rearrangement joins TRBV4-2 to TRBJ2-7. The CDR3 has 8 residues if both end residues are counted. In germline, CDR1 is LGHNA, CDR2 YNFKEQ. The CDR3 loop reads CASSQETS.

This clonotype was seen a handful of times. This rearrangement joins TRBV6-1 to TRBJ1-2; D remains ambiguous. The ends were cut back, 3 bases at V and 7 bases at J, with 9 bases in the middle. This CDR3 is 12 amino acids long. The germline CDR1 and CDR2 sequences are MNHNS and SASEGT. CDR3 amino acids: CASSDSRPGYTF. CDR3 nucleotide sequence: TGTGCCAGCAGTGACAGTAGACCTGGCTACACCTTC.

The CDR3 DNA reads TGTGCCAGCAGTGACTCATCGAACACCGGGGAGCTGTTTTTT. It encodes CASSDSSNTGELFF. The gene calls are TRBV2 and TRBJ2-2; the D is unclear. The CDR3 is 14 residues long. Trimming left V 3 bases short and J 0 bases short, with 5 bases between. Germline CDR1 SNHLY, CDR2 FYNNEI.

This clonotype appeared a few times. The rearrangement joins TRBV5-6 to TRBJ1-6; 9 bases map to TRBD1. CDR3 length equals 15 residues. Germline V gene lookup returns CDR1 SGHDT and CDR2 YYEEEE. V gave up 4 bases and J gave up 10 bases; unmatched junction bases: 9. The CDR3 reads CASSTISTGGSPLHF. As DNA, the CDR3 is TGTGCCAGCAGCACAATATCGACAGGGGGATCACCCCTCCACTTT.

In this sample, this clonotype turned up a few times. J is TRBJ1-1 and V is TRBV5-6, with no clear D. Germline-derived CDR1 and CDR2 are SGHDT and YYEEEE. This CDR3 has 13 residues. V was pared by 0 bases and J by 1 base, with 4 bases between. The CDR3 DNA sequence: TGTGCCAGCAGCTTGGCAGAGAACACTGAAGCTTTCTTT. This sequence encodes CASSLAENTEAFF.

CDR3 sequence: CSARDPGETYEQYF. The DNA of the CDR3 is TGCAGTGCTAGAGACCCAGGAGAGACCTACGAGCAGTACTTC. J is TRBJ2-7 and V is TRBV20-1; D is ambiguous. The CDR3 is 14 residues long. Germline V gene sequence: CDR1 DFQATT, CDR2 SNEGSKA (reference sequence). The V end lost 0 bases, the J end lost 2 bases, and 11 bases lay between the germline ends.

As for this clonotype: This may be a read error: a much more frequent sequence differs by one nucleotide. This chain joins TRBV29-1 and TRBJ1-2, with D possibly being TRBD1 (5 bases). The CDR3 covers 11 residues. Trimming took off 8 bases at V and 1 base at J, with 8 bases between the two ends. Germline values: CDR1 SQVTM, CDR2 ANQGSEA. The CDR3 loop is CSMQGNYGYTF. Here the CDR3 DNA reads TGCAGCATGCAGGGTAACTATGGCTACACCTTC.

Points on this clonotype: A much larger clone sits a single nucleotide away, making a read error possible. The chain joins TRBV6-2 or TRBV6-3 to TRBJ2-5, with D tentatively TRBD2 (6 bases). Germline values: CDR1 MNHEY, CDR2 SVGEGT. The length of the CDR3 is 17 residues. The CDR3 sequence: CASSYPSMYSGGEIQYF. Here the CDR3 DNA reads TGTGCCAGCAGTTACCCCTCCATGTATAGTGGCGGGGAGATCCAGTACTTC.

This clonotype has a handful of counts. DNA of the CDR3: TGTGCCAGCAGTGCGCTAGCGGGTGACACCGGGGAGCTGTTTTTT. Protein product: CASSALAGDTGELFF. The chain carries TRBV2 and TRBJ2-2; 8 positions agree with TRBD2. Germline CDR1 reads SNHLY; CDR2 reads FYNNEI. The trim removed 4 bases at V and 3 bases at J, leaving 4 bases unmatched. The CDR3 sequence is 15 residues long.

The rearrangement links TRBV7-3 to TRBJ2-3, with TRBD2 identical over 8 bases. Looked up from germline, CDR1 is SGHTA and CDR2 is FQGTGA. The CDR3 contains 18 residues. The V segment lost 5 bases and the J segment 0 bases; nucleotides outside the gene matches: 13. The DNA of the CDR3 is TGTGCCAGCAGCCTGTGGGGAGCGGGGGCCTCTAGCACAGATACGCAGTATTTT. It specifies CASSLWGAGASSTDTQYF.

The V gene is TRBV10-3, the J gene TRBJ1-1; D ambiguous. CDR1 is ENHRY and CDR2 is SYGVKD in the germline V gene. The CDR3 runs 13 residues. V dropped 7 bases and J dropped 1 base, with 10 bases sitting between them. In DNA, the CDR3 is TGTGCCATCAAGGGAGCGGGGAACACTGAAGCTTTCTTT. Translation: CAIKGAGNTEAFF.

This chain joins TRBV5-1 and TRBJ1-6, with 7 bases identical to TRBD1. With V trimmed by 4 bases and J by 8 bases, 12 bases remained unmatched. CDR1 and CDR2 from the germline V gene are SGHRS and YFSETQ. The CDR3 has 16 residues. The DNA for the CDR3 is TGCGCCAGCAGCCCAACACCCGGACAGGATTATTCACCCCTCCACTTT. This translates into CASSPTPGQDYSPLHF.

This clonotype was recorded many times. The V gene is TRBV6-5, the J gene TRBJ1-3, with D uncertain. This CDR3 is built from 17 residues. Per germline, CDR1 MNHEY and CDR2 SVGAGI. Between the trimmed V and J ends, which lost 2 bases and 0 bases, there was a span of 14 bases. The CDR3 loop is CASSYQLGPSSGNTIYF. Written as DNA, the CDR3 is TGTGCCAGCAGTTACCAACTCGGGCCTAGCTCTGGAAACACCATATATTTT.

In its sample, this clonotype ranks as medium-sized (0.01 to 0.1%). V and J are TRBV29-1 and TRBJ1-5, with a weak D call TRBD1 (5 bases). The CDR3 contains 15 residues. The germline V and J ends were trimmed by 7 bases and 0 bases, with 16 bases remaining between them. Germline CDR1 is SQVTM and CDR2 is ANQGSEA. This CDR3 is CSAVEGPYSNQPQHF. In nucleotides, the CDR3 is TGCAGCGCGGTCGAGGGACCCTATAGCAATCAGCCCCAGCATTTT.

The J gene is TRBJ2-3, the V gene TRBV4-3; D call uncertain. Per germline, CDR1 LGHNA and CDR2 YSLEER. CDR3 length: 14 amino acids. Trimming stripped 0 bases from V and 0 bases from J, with 4 bases between. The CDR3 DNA reads TGCGCCAGCAGCCAAGACCAGAGCACAGATACGCAGTATTTT. This encodes CASSQDQSTDTQYF.

This clonotype was counted between two and nine times. The chain joins TRBV6-4 to TRBJ2-2; D is possibly TRBD1 (6 bases). The CDR3 has 15 amino acids. Germline V CDR1 and CDR2: MRHNA, SNTAGT. Trimming left V 3 bases short and J 0 bases short, with 8 bases between. In DNA, the CDR3 is TGTGCCAGCAGTGATAGGGGGTCGAACACCGGGGAGCTGTTTTTT. Protein sequence: CASSDRGSNTGELFF.

This clonotype has a count of ten or more. V is TRBV18 and J is TRBJ2-5; D is unresolved. Looked up from germline, CDR1 is KGHSH and CDR2 is LQKENI. The CDR3 loop spans 14 amino acids. V was shortened by 3 bases and J by 2 bases, with 10 bases between the two germline ends. The CDR3 protein is CASSPPSRQETQYF. For the CDR3, the DNA is TGTGCCAGCTCACCTCCGAGCCGGCAAGAGACCCAGTACTTC.

Points on this clonotype: A much larger clone lies one base from this, so it may be a read error. This sequence joins TRBV6-5 and TRBJ2-7; D call uncertain. Germline V CDR1 and CDR2: MNHEY, SVGAGI. The CDR3 contains 12 residues. The CDR3 reads CAISYDAYEQYF. The CDR3, as DNA: TGTGCCATCAGTTACGACGCCTACGAGCAGTACTTC.

As DNA, the CDR3 is TGTGCCAGCAGTAAGACATTCTCCTATAATTCACCCCTCCACTTT. Translating it yields CASSKTFSYNSPLHF. This sequence joins TRBV27 and TRBJ1-6; D is undetermined. This CDR3 spans 15 amino acids. The V gene lost 5 bases and the J gene lost 0 bases, with 8 bases spanning the gap. Per the germline V gene, CDR1 is MNHEY and CDR2 is SMNVEV (reference sequence).

This clonotype was detected once. The chain is built from TRBV24-1 and TRBJ2-5; D possibly corresponds to TRBD2 (6 bases). In germline, CDR1 is KGHDR, CDR2 SFDVKD. This CDR3 is built from 16 residues. V was shortened by 4 bases and J by 4 bases, with 18 bases between the two germline ends. The CDR3 sequence: CATSEFRTGVGETQYF. CDR3 in DNA: TGTGCCACCAGTGAATTTAGAACGGGGGTTGGAGAGACCCAGTACTTC.

This clonotype was seen more than once but under ten times. The CDR3 sequence: CASSIGRPNTEAFF. DNA for the CDR3: TGTGCCAGCAGCATTGGGCGTCCTAACACTGAAGCTTTCTTT. This rearrangement joins TRBV13 to TRBJ1-1; the D is unclear. The V and J ends lost 5 bases and 2 bases respectively, with 12 bases between them. This CDR3 region has 14 residues. CDR1 is PRHDT and CDR2 is FYEKMQ in the germline V gene (reference sequence). Supplemented by reference TRBV13 and TRBJ1-1, the full variable domain reads AAGVIQSPRHLIKEKRETATLKCYPIPRHDTVYWYQQGPGQDPQFLISFYEKMQSDKGSIPDRFSAQQFSDYHSELNMSSLELGDSALYFCASSIGRPNTEAFFGQGTRLTVV.

The chain is built from TRBV5-6 and TRBJ1-1; tentatively, D is TRBD1 (5 bases). V shed 4 bases and J shed 1 base, with 11 bases lying between them. The CDR3 loop spans 14 amino acids. The germline V gene encodes CDR1 SGHDT and CDR2 YYEEEE. The CDR3 sequence: CASSRGRQNTEAFF. The CDR3 bases are TGTGCCAGCAGCCGGGGACGGCAGAACACTGAAGCTTTCTTT.

This clonotype is categorized as medium-sized. Here the CDR3 reads CASSMTASKSTDTQYF. Here the CDR3 DNA reads TGTGCCAGTAGTATGACGGCATCCAAAAGCACAGATACGCAGTATTTT. The gene calls are TRBV19 and TRBJ2-3; D gene ambiguous. Trimming pared 3 bases from V and 0 bases from J, leaving 13 bases between. The CDR3 spans 16 residues. Germline CDR1 and CDR2: LNHDA and SQIVND (reference sequence).

This chain connects TRBV24-1 to TRBJ2-3, with D possibly TRBD1 on 5 matching bases. Germline assignment: CDR1 KGHDR and CDR2 SFDVKD. V lost 7 bases and J lost 2, with 18 bases in between. The CDR3 spans 16 residues. In nucleotides, the CDR3 is TGTGCCACCAGGAATTACAGGCAATCCCTCACAGATACGCAGTATTTT. Translating it yields CATRNYRQSLTDTQYF.

The chain carries TRBV12-3 or TRBV12-4 and TRBJ1-6; D may be TRBD1 (5 bases). The CDR3 loop spans 13 amino acids. V was cut by 4 bases and J by 11 bases, with 12 bases left in between. DNA of the CDR3: TGTGCCAGCAGTTCCTGGGACCGGACACCCCTCCACTTT. Translating gives CASSSWDRTPLHF.

The chain carries TRBV11-2 and TRBJ2-5; D gene uncertain. V lost 1 base to trimming and J lost 1 base, with 7 bases between them. This CDR3 has 14 amino acids. CDR1 and CDR2 (germline): SGHAT, FQNNGV. CDR3 sequence reads: CASSLVGSQETQYF. The CDR3, as DNA: TGTGCCAGCAGCTTAGTTGGCAGCCAAGAGACCCAGTACTTC. Full variable domain (remainder filled in from reference TRBV11-2 and TRBJ2-5): EAGVAQSPRYKIIEKRQSVAFWCNPISGHATLYWYQQILGQGPKLLIQFQNNGVVDDSQLPKDRFSAERLKGVDSTLKIQPAKLEDSAVYLCASSLVGSQETQYFGPGTRLLVL.

This clonotype appeared many times. The V call is TRBV27, the J call TRBJ2-7, with TRBD1 matching over 9 bases. From germline, CDR1 is MNHEY and CDR2 SMNVEV (reference sequence). The V gene end was trimmed by 5 bases and the J gene end by 7 bases; junction bases not matched to a gene: 12. This CDR3 contains 15 residues. The CDR3: CASSLYRGPASEQYF. The CDR3 DNA reads as TGTGCCAGCAGTCTGTACAGGGGGCCGGCGAGTGAGCAGTACTTC.

This clonotype was found a few times. This sequence joins TRBV6-4 and TRBJ1-1; tentatively, D is TRBD1 (5 bases). Germline lookup yields CDR1 MRHNA and CDR2 SNTAGT. The V and J ends lost 2 bases and 6 bases respectively, with 10 bases between them. The CDR3 is 13 amino acids. CDR3 sequence reads: CASSDLWGSEAFF. CDR3 bases: TGTGCCAGCAGTGACCTTTGGGGGTCTGAAGCTTTCTTT.

The rearrangement joins TRBV7-2 to TRBJ2-7; no clear D. Trimming cost V 5 bases and J 6 bases, with 14 bases left between them. Germline CDR1 is SGHTA and CDR2 is FQGNSA. CDR3 length: 13 residues. CDR3 in amino acids: CASSLSWSREQYF. The CDR3 DNA sequence: TGTGCCAGCAGCCTCAGTTGGAGCCGCGAGCAGTACTTC.

The chain joins TRBV7-2 to TRBJ2-5, with a possible D match to TRBD1 (6 bases). The CDR3 is made up of 14 amino acids. Per germline, CDR1 SGHTA and CDR2 FQGNSA. V lost 5 bases to trimming and J lost 5 bases, with 15 bases between them. CDR3 residues: CASSEQTGRETQYF. The CDR3 DNA follows: TGTGCCAGCAGCGAACAGACAGGTCGCGAGACCCAGTACTTC.